Sequencing of this T cell receptor beta chain was carried out in a study of blood T cell repertoires in COVID-19. Study overall: The study drew acute and convalescent COVID-19 samples from the United States, Italy and Spain. From T cells, B-cell-depleted T cells, or PBMCs came the material, which was cDNA or gDNA.

Original processing notes: Reference gene primers were amplified, and this amplification served to estimate nucleated cell counts. The method was immunoSEQ multiplex PCR; TCRdb's version includes in-frame clones alone and lacks a portion of them. V and J calls and clone size are copied from that table; D and trimming were computed from the DNA. Of around 93,000 clones in the sample, about four fifths were seen once. V was cut by 2 bases and J by 5 bases, with 15 bases left in between. Germline CDR1 reads MGHDK; CDR2 reads SYGVNS. This CDR3 is 15 amino acids long. The specimen sequenced was peripheral blood. The chain recombines TRBV25-1 with TRBJ2-5, with D possibly being TRBD1 (5 bases). This TCR was recovered from a man of 80 years or more with acute or convalescent COVID-19. The CDR3 DNA reads TGTGCCAGCAGTGAAGCTCGCAACAGGCTGGAGACCCAGTACTTC. It translates to CASSEARNRLETQYF.